Listed here is a single TCR beta chain. In the PCR, 60 Vbeta and 13 Jbeta primers were used. Sequenced by immunoSEQ multiplex PCR; TCRdb stores in-frame clones only, minus some. The sample includes more than 110,000 clones, approximately 80% seen only once; the top ten take nearly 4%. Trimming shortened V by 2 bases and J by 2 bases, and 7 bases separated the two germline ends. The germline V gene has CDR1 LNHDA and CDR2 SQIVND (reference sequence). CDR3 length: 13 residues. The record originates from a study of cytomegalovirus exposure and HLA in healthy donors. The rearrangement uses TRBV19 and TRBJ2-7, with a possible D match to TRBD2 (5 bases). The origin of this receptor is a male donor in good health and CMV-seronegative. Material: PBMCs. The CDR3 reads CASSIRGTYEQYF. The CDR3 region has the DNA TGTGCCAGTAGTATACGAGGGACCTACGAGCAGTACTTC.